This T cell receptor (beta chain) was captured by sequencing in a study of cytomegalovirus exposure and HLA in healthy donors. Study-level findings and limits: It was 160 or so TCR beta chains that were listed as cytomegalovirus-associated. Analyzed later, association rates of TCRs varied across HLA loci, with DRB1 most and HLA-C fewest.

In its sample, this clone was seen a few times. The antigen remains undetermined. The study ran its PCR with 60 Vbeta and 13 Jbeta primers. Clones were sequenced by immunoSEQ multiplex PCR, and TCRdb holds only the in-frame ones, with some missing. The data hold roughly 200,000 clones, with 60% to 80% observed a single time. Per germline, CDR1 MNHGY and CDR2 SAAAGT. This CDR3 region has 16 residues. V lost 5 bases to trimming and J lost 4 bases; unmatched junction nucleotides: 8. Sequences were obtained from PBMCs. The sequence was collected from a woman aged 30 to 39 in good health and CMV-seropositive. The V call is TRBV6-8, the J call TRBJ1-5; 10 bases agree with TRBD1. CDR3 in DNA: TGTGCCAGCAGTCCCCTCGGGACAGGGGATAATCAGCCCCAGCATTTT. Translation gives CASSPLGTGDNQPQHF.